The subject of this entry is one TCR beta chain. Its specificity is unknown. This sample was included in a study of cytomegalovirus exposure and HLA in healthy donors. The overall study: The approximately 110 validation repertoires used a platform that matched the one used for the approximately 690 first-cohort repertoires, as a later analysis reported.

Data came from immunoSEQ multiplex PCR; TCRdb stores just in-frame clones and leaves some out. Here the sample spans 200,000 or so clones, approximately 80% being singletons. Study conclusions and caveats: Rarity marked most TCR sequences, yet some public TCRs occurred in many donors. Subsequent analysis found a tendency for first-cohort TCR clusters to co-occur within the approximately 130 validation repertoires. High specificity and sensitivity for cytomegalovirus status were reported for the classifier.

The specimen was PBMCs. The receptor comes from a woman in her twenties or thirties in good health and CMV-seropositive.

CDR3 DNA: TGTGCCAGCAGCCCAAGGACAGGGATAACCTACGAGCAGTACTTC. Translating gives CASSPRTGITYEQYF. The chain is built from TRBV7-8 and TRBJ2-7, with TRBD1 identical over 8 bases. V lost 5 bases, J lost 2 bases, and 8 bases stayed unmatched. This CDR3 spans 15 amino acids. Germline CDR1 and CDR2: SGHVS and FQNEAQ.